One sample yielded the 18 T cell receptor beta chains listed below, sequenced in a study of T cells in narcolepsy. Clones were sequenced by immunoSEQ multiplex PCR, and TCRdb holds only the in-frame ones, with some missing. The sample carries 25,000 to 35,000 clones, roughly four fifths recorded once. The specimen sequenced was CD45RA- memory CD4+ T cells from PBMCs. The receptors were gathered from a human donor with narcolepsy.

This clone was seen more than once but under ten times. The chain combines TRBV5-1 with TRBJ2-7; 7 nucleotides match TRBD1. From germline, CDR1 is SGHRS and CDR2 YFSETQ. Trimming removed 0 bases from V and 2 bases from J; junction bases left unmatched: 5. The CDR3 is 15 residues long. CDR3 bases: TGCGCCAGCAGCTTGGGGGGACAGTTGACCTACGAGCAGTACTTC. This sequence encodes CASSLGGQLTYEQYF.

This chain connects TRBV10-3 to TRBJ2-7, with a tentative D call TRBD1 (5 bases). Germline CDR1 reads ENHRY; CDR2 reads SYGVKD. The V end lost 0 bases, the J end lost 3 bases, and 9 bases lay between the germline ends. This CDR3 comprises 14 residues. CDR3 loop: CAISESTVFYEQYF. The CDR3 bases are TGTGCCATCAGTGAGTCGACAGTTTTCTACGAGCAGTACTTC.

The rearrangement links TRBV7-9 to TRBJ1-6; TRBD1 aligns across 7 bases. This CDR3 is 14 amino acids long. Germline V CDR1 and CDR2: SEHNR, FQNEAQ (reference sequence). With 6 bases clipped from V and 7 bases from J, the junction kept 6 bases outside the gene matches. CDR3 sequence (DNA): TGTGCCAGCAGTTCCGGGACAGAAAATTCACCCCTCCACTTT. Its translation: CASSSGTENSPLHF.

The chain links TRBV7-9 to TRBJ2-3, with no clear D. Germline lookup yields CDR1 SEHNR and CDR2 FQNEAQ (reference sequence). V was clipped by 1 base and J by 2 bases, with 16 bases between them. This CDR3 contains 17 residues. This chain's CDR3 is CASSLGARKNYTDTQYF. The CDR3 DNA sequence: TGTGCCAGCAGCTTAGGAGCACGGAAGAATTACACAGATACGCAGTATTTT.

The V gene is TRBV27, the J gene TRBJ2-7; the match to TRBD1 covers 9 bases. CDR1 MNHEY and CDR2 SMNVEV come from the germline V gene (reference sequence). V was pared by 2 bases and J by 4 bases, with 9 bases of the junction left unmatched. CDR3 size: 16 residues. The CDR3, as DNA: TGTGCCAGCAGTTTAAGTGCCCCCGGGACAGGGTACGAGCAGTACTTC. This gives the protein CASSLSAPGTGYEQYF.

CDR3 DNA: TGTGCCAGCAGCTTAATTGGCGGCGGGGAATTAGCCAAAAACATTCAGTACTTC. Protein sequence: CASSLIGGGELAKNIQYF. J is TRBJ2-4 and V is TRBV7-2; maybe TRBD2 (6 bases). The CDR3 runs 18 residues. Trimming pared 2 bases from V and 0 bases from J, leaving 17 bases between. CDR1 and CDR2 from the germline V gene are SGHTA and FQGNSA.

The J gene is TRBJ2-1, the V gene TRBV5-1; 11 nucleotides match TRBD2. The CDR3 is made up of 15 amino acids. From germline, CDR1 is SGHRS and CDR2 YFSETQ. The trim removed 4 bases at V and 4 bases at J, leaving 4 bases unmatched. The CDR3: CASSEGTSGYNEQFF. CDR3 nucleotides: TGCGCCAGCAGCGAAGGGACTAGCGGATACAATGAGCAGTTCTTC.

Written as DNA, the CDR3 is TGCGCCAGCAGCCAAGATCGGGGGCAGGGCCTACAGCCCCAGCATTTT. Amino acid sequence: CASSQDRGQGLQPQHF. The chain uses TRBV4-3 and TRBJ1-5; maybe TRBD1 (6 bases). The CDR3 extends over 16 amino acids. Per germline, CDR1 LGHNA and CDR2 YSLEER. Trimming left V 0 bases short and J 7 bases short, with 16 bases between.

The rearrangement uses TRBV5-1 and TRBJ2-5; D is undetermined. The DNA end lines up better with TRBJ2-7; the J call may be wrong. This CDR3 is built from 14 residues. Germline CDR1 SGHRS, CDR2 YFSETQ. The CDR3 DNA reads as TGCGCCAGCCGCCCCAGGTGGGACTCCTACGAGCAGTACTTC. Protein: CASRPRWDSYEQYF.

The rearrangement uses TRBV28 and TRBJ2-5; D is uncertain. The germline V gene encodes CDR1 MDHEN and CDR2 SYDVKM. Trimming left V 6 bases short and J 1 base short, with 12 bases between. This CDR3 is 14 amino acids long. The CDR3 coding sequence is TGTGCCAGCAGCCTCCCCAGCCCCCAAGAGACCCAGTACTTC. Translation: CASSLPSPQETQYF.

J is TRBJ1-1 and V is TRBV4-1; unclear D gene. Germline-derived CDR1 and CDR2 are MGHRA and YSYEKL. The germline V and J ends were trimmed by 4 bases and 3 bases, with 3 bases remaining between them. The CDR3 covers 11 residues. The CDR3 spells CASSRDTEAFF. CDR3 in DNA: TGCGCCAGCAGCCGGGACACTGAAGCTTTCTTT.

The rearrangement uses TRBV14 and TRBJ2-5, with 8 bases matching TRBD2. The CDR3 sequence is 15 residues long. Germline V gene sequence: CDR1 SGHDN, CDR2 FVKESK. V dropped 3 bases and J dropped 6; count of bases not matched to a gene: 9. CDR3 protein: CASSHRGGLWQTQYF. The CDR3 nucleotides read TGTGCCAGCAGCCACCGGGGGGGCCTCTGGCAGACCCAGTACTTC. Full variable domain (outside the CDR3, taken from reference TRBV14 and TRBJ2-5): EAGVTQFPSHSVIEKGQTVTLRCDPISGHDNLYWYRRVMGKEIKFLLHFVKESKQDESGMPNNRFLAERTGGTYSTLKVQPAELEDSGVYFCASSHRGGLWQTQYFGPGTRLLVL.

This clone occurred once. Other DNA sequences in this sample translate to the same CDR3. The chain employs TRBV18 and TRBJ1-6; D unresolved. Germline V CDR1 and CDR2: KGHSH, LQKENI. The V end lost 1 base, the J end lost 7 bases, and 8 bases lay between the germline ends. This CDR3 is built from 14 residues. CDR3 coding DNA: TGTGCCAGCTCACCACAGGGCGGGAATTCACCCCTCCACTTT. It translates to CASSPQGGNSPLHF.

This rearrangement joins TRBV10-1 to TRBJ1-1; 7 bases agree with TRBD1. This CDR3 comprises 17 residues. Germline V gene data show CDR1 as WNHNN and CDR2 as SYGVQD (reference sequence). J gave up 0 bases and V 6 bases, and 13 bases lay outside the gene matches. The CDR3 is CASSEVRGKPLNTEAFF. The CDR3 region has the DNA TGCGCCAGCAGCGAGGTCAGGGGGAAACCTTTGAACACTGAAGCTTTCTTT.

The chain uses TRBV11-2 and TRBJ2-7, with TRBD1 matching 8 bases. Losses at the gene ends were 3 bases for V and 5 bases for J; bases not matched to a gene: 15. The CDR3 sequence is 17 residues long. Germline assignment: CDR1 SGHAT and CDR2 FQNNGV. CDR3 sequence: CASSFPPVGTGSHEQYF. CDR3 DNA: TGTGCCAGCAGCTTTCCTCCCGTGGGGACAGGAAGCCACGAGCAGTACTTC.

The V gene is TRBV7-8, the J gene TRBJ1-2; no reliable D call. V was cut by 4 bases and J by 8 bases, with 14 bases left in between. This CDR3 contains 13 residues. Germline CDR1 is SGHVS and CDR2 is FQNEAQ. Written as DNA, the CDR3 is TGTGCCAGCAGCTCCACGATCGAGGCGGGCTACACCTTC. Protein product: CASSSTIEAGYTF.

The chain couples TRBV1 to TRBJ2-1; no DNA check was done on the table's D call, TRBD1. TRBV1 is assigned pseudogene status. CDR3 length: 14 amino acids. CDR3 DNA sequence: TGCACCAGCGGGTACAGGAGCTCCTACAATGAGCAGTTCTTC. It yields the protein CTSGYRSSYNEQFF.

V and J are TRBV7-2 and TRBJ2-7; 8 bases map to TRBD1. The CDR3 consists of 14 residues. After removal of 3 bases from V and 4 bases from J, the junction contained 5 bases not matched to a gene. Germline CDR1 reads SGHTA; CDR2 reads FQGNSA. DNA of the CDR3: TGTGCCAGCAGCTTCGGACAGGGTGGTTACGAGCAGTACTTC. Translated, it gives CASSFGQGGYEQYF. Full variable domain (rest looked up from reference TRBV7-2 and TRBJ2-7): GAGVSQSPSNKVTEKGKDVELRCDPISGHTALYWYRQSLGQGLEFLIYFQGNSAPDKSGLPSDRFSAERTGGSVSTLTIQRTQQEDSAVYLCASSFGQGGYEQYFGPGTRLTVT.